This T cell receptor (beta chain) was found in a study of cytomegalovirus exposure and HLA in healthy donors. Regarding the study as a whole: Across HLA loci, a later analysis found differing TCR association rates, with DRB1 most and HLA-C fewest.

J lost 8 bases, V lost 5 bases, and 9 bases had no gene match. Germline CDR1 SGHRS, CDR2 YFSETQ. The CDR3 is 14 residues long. The PCR employed 60 Vbeta primers together with 13 Jbeta primers. Assay: immunoSEQ multiplex PCR; the TCRdb copy retains only in-frame clones and omits some. The profile covers about 94,000 clones, with 75% to 80% appearing a single time and approximately 3.9% taken by the ten largest. With respect to this clone: Its target is not known.

The V and J genes are TRBV5-1 and TRBJ2-2; TRBD1 aligns across 7 bases. The sample taken for sequencing was PBMCs. This sequence was found in a woman aged 40 to 50 in good health and CMV-seronegative. The CDR3 DNA is TGCGCCAGCAGGAGGACAGGAGAACCAGGGGAGCTGTTTTTT. The encoded protein is CASRRTGEPGELFF.